This TCR beta chain was recorded in a study of cytomegalovirus exposure and HLA in healthy donors. Overall study results and limits: In a later analysis, an Asian-associated ancestry cluster reportedly showed fewer N-insertions than the roughly 690-donor mean. Earlier analysis yielded a pattern in which most TCR beta V segments were productive about 90% or about 30% of the time.

Deletions cut 3 bases from V and 8 bases from J, with 19 bases between. The germline CDR1 and CDR2 sequences are LNHNV and YYDKDF (reference sequence). The CDR3 loop spans 15 amino acids. Remarks on this clone: What it binds is not known.

It was with 60 Vbeta and 13 Jbeta primers that the PCR ran. Assay used: immunoSEQ multiplex PCR; TCRdb lists only in-frame clones, some missing. The sample lists approximately 100,000 clones, approximately 79% occurring once. The chain recombines TRBV15 with TRBJ1-2, with a weak D call TRBD1 (6 bases). This receptor was taken from a middle-aged woman in good health and CMV-seronegative. Sequences were obtained from PBMCs. The DNA for the CDR3 is TGTGCCACCAGCAGGGCGGGGGGGGCGCGAGGAGGCTACACCTTC. Protein sequence: CATSRAGGARGGYTF.